The 7 T cell receptor beta chains below come from one sample, sequenced in a study of T cells after yellow fever vaccination. TCRdb re-called the 5' RACE reads through MiXCR, storing one row per CDR3 protein. The sample lists around 230,000 distinct CDR3 sequences, 6.5% to 7.5% seen once, with more than 0.85% in the top ten. Sequences were derived from CD4+ T cells sorted from PBMCs, sampled on the day of the yellow fever booster vaccination. These receptors originate from a man aged 25-45 years who received the YFV17D yellow fever vaccine.

Many counts were recorded for this clonotype. The CDR3 loop reads CASSWRETQYF. CDR3 nucleotides: TGTGCCAGCAGTTGGCGGGAGACCCAGTACTTC. The V gene is TRBV12-3 or TRBV12-4, the J gene TRBJ2-5, with unresolved D. V shed 4 bases and J shed 5 bases, with 5 bases lying between them. CDR3 length: 11 amino acids.

The table lists this clonotype with many counts. V is TRBV20-1 and J is TRBJ2-3; the match to TRBD2 covers 9 bases. Germline CDR1 DFQATT, CDR2 SNEGSKA (reference sequence). The CDR3 runs 15 residues. J was trimmed by 4 bases and V by 2 bases; bases with no gene match: 7. The CDR3 DNA sequence: TGCAGTGCTAGATTCTCGGCGGGAGGGGCAGATACGCAGTATTTT. It codes for CSARFSAGGADTQYF.

This clonotype has at least ten counts. The rearrangement joins TRBV20-1 to TRBJ2-1; either TRBD1 or TRBD2 may supply D (6 bases each). The CDR3 covers 13 residues. V lost 3 bases and J 4 bases, leaving 10 bases between the germline ends. The germline V gene encodes CDR1 DFQATT and CDR2 SNEGSKA (reference sequence). The CDR3 loop reads CSARRDIYNEQFF. For the CDR3, the DNA is TGCAGTGCTAGGCGGGACATTTACAATGAGCAGTTCTTC.

V and J are TRBV18 and TRBJ2-7; 8 positions agree with TRBD2. Germline V gives CDR1 KGHSH, CDR2 LQKENI. V was pared by 3 bases and J by 7 bases, with 11 bases of the junction left unmatched. The CDR3 consists of 15 residues. The DNA of the CDR3 is TGTGCCAGCTCACCCCCCCAGGGTAGCGGGATAGAGCAGTACTTC. This codes for CASSPPQGSGIEQYF.

This clonotype was recorded many times. This sequence joins TRBV24-1 and TRBJ2-2; 10 bases line up with TRBD2. This CDR3 has 16 residues. V lost 4 bases to trimming and J lost 3 bases; unmatched junction nucleotides: 4. Germline V gives CDR1 KGHDR, CDR2 SFDVKD. The CDR3 DNA is TGTGCCACCAGTGAACCAGCGGGAGGGGACACCGGGGAGCTGTTTTTT. This codes for CATSEPAGGDTGELFF.

There are many counts of this clonotype. V and J are TRBV29-1 and TRBJ2-2; D not certain. The CDR3 spans 14 residues. From germline, CDR1 is SQVTM and CDR2 ANQGSEA. V was cut by 7 bases and J by 1 base, with 13 bases left in between. The CDR3 region is CSASLTVNTGELFF. The CDR3 nucleotides are TGCAGCGCCAGCCTTACTGTGAACACCGGGGAGCTGTTTTTT.

The chain employs TRBV12-3 or TRBV12-4 and TRBJ2-2; the match to TRBD1 covers 7 bases. V shed 5 bases, J shed 4 bases, and the junction held 10 bases outside the gene matches. The CDR3 extends over 16 amino acids. The DNA for the CDR3 is TGTGCCAGCAGTCTGAGACCGACAGGGCGCACCGGGGAGCTGTTTTTT. Its protein product is CASSLRPTGRTGELFF.